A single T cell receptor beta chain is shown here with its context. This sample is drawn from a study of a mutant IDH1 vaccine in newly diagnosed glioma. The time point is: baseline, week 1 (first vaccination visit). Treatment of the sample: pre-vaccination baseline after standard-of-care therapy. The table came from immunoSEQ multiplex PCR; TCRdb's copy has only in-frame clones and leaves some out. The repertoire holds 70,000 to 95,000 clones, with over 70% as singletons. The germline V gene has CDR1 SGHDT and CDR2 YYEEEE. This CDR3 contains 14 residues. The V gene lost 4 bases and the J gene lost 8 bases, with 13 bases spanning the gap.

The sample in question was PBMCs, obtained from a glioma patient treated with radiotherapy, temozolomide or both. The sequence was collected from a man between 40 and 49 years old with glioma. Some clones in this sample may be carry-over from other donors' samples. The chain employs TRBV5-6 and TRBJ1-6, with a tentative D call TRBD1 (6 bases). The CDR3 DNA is TGTGCCAGCAGCGAAGAGAGGGGGGATTCACCCCTCCACTTT. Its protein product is CASSEERGDSPLHF.